The rows below give T cell receptor beta chains drawn from one sample of a study of graft-versus-host responses after intestinal transplantation. What these receptors recognize is not known. Repertoires were generated with immunoSEQ multiplex PCR, while TCRdb's copy carries only in-frame clones and drops some. Among about 130,000 clones, 92% were seen once, and the ten largest hold 0.19%. This sample comprised unstimulated CD4+ T cells sorted from spleen or lymph node cells, obtained before intestinal transplant. These receptors were taken from a human donor who received an intestinal transplant. The CDR3 runs from the conserved cysteine through the conserved F or W. Each record gives: D gene, clone size, V gene, J gene, CDR3 DNA, CDR3 protein. A D gene is named only where the DNA matches it firmly. Only some rows state a clone size, as once, few, many or a class for expanded clones.

d_call: TRBD1
clone_size: -
v_call: TRBV5-4
j_call: TRBJ1-1
cdr3_nt: TGTGCCAGCAGTCGGACAGGGAACACTGAAGCTTTCTTT
cdr3_aa: CASSRTGNTEAFF

d_call: -
clone_size: once
v_call: TRBV6-1
j_call: TRBJ2-1
cdr3_nt: TGTGCCAGCAGTGGGAGGGGGTTAAGATCCTACAATGAGCAGTTCTTC
cdr3_aa: CASSGRGLRSYNEQFF

d_call: -
clone_size: -
v_call: TRBV28
j_call: TRBJ2-2
cdr3_nt: TGTGCCAGCAGTTTCGCCAAGAACACCGGGGAGCTGTTTTTT
cdr3_aa: CASSFAKNTGELFF

d_call: -
clone_size: once
v_call: TRBV14
j_call: TRBJ2-4
cdr3_nt: TGTGCCAGCAGCCTCAAGGCAGGGCGAGGCAAAAACATTCAGTACTTC
cdr3_aa: CASSLKAGRGKNIQYF

d_call: -
clone_size: -
v_call: TRBV5-4
j_call: TRBJ1-1
cdr3_nt: TGTGCCAGCAGCTACAAGAACACTGAAGCTTTCTTT
cdr3_aa: CASSYKNTEAFF

d_call: TRBD2
clone_size: -
v_call: TRBV18
j_call: TRBJ2-3
cdr3_nt: TGTGCCAGCTCACCACTCGGATTAGCGGGAGGCCTTAGCACAGATACGCAGTATTTT
cdr3_aa: CASSPLGLAGGLSTDTQYF

d_call: -
clone_size: -
v_call: TRBV5-1
j_call: TRBJ1-2
cdr3_nt: TGCGCCAGCAGCCTCGGAGGGCAGGACTATGGCTACACCTTC
cdr3_aa: CASSLGGQDYGYTF

d_call: -
clone_size: once
v_call: TRBV5-1
j_call: TRBJ2-7
cdr3_nt: TGCGCCAGCAGCGCGTATCCATCCTCTATGGGTAGCTCCTACGAGCAGTACTTC
cdr3_aa: CASSAYPSSMGSSYEQYF

d_call: -
clone_size: -
v_call: TRBV18
j_call: TRBJ1-5
cdr3_nt: TGTGCCAGCTCACCCCCGGACGGGAGGCAGCCCCAGCATTTT
cdr3_aa: CASSPPDGRQPQHF

d_call: -
clone_size: -
v_call: TRBV28
j_call: TRBJ2-3
cdr3_nt: TGTGCCAGCAGTTTTTTCAACGTTAGGACGCTTTCTGGCACAGATACGCAGTATTTT
cdr3_aa: CASSFFNVRTLSGTDTQYF

d_call: -
clone_size: -
v_call: TRBV7-2
j_call: TRBJ2-6
cdr3_nt: TGTGCCAGCAGCGTCCCAAGAGCTGGGGCCAACGTCCTGACTTTC
cdr3_aa: CASSVPRAGANVLTF

d_call: TRBD2
clone_size: -
v_call: TRBV25-1
j_call: TRBJ2-3
cdr3_nt: TGTGCCAGCAGTGAATGGACTAGCGGAAGCACAGATACGCAGTATTTT
cdr3_aa: CASSEWTSGSTDTQYF

d_call: -
clone_size: -
v_call: TRBV6-4
j_call: TRBJ2-1
cdr3_nt: TGTGCCAGCAGTGACTCGGGGATCCTACGGGAGAGCTCCTACAATGAGCAGTTCTTC
cdr3_aa: CASSDSGILRESSYNEQFF

d_call: TRBD1
clone_size: -
v_call: TRBV25-1
j_call: TRBJ1-4
cdr3_nt: TGTGCCAGCAGTGAATATCAGGGGGCGAATGAAAAACTGTTTTTT
cdr3_aa: CASSEYQGANEKLFF

d_call: TRBD2
clone_size: -
v_call: TRBV9
j_call: TRBJ2-1
cdr3_nt: TGTGCCAGCAGCGTGATAGCGGGAGGGCATGGTGAGCAGTTCTTC
cdr3_aa: CASSVIAGGHGEQFF

d_call: -
clone_size: once
v_call: TRBV6-1
j_call: TRBJ1-2
cdr3_nt: TGTGCCAGCAACTTCCTGGGGGATGGCTACACCTTC
cdr3_aa: CASNFLGDGYTF

d_call: -
clone_size: -
v_call: TRBV28
j_call: TRBJ1-5
cdr3_nt: TGTGCCAGCAGTTTGGGGAGGCAGCCCCAGCATTTT
cdr3_aa: CASSLGRQPQHF

d_call: TRBD1
clone_size: -
v_call: TRBV7-2
j_call: TRBJ1-5
cdr3_nt: TGTGCCAGCAGCTTAGAAAAGGGGGCTAGAAATCAGCCCCAGCATTTT
cdr3_aa: CASSLEKGARNQPQHF

d_call: TRBD2
clone_size: -
v_call: TRBV18
j_call: TRBJ2-1
cdr3_nt: TGTGCCAGCTCAACCGGGACTAGAGGGAATGAGCAGTTCTTC
cdr3_aa: CASSTGTRGNEQFF

d_call: -
clone_size: -
v_call: TRBV19
j_call: TRBJ1-1
cdr3_nt: TGTGCCAGTACCTCAGCCGACAAGACCAGGAACACTGAAGCTTTCTTT
cdr3_aa: CASTSADKTRNTEAFF

d_call: -
clone_size: -
v_call: TRBV4-2
j_call: TRBJ1-3
cdr3_nt: TGTGCCAGCAGCCAAGACAGAAGAAACACCATATATTTT
cdr3_aa: CASSQDRRNTIYF

d_call: -
clone_size: -
v_call: TRBV19
j_call: TRBJ1-1
cdr3_nt: TGTGCCAGTAGTATAGGGGTGAGTTCTGAAGCTTTCTTT
cdr3_aa: CASSIGVSSEAFF

d_call: TRBD1
clone_size: -
v_call: TRBV11-2
j_call: TRBJ1-1
cdr3_nt: TGTGCCAGCAGCGTCAGGACAGGGGGGGTGAACACTGAAGCTTTCTTT
cdr3_aa: CASSVRTGGVNTEAFF

d_call: TRBD2
clone_size: -
v_call: TRBV5-1
j_call: TRBJ2-7
cdr3_nt: TGCGCCAGCAGCTTGATCGCACTAGCGGGAGAAAGATCCTACGAGCAGTACTTC
cdr3_aa: CASSLIALAGERSYEQYF

d_call: -
clone_size: -
v_call: TRBV7-8
j_call: TRBJ1-3
cdr3_nt: TGTGCCAGCAGCACCTTGACAAGTTCCGGAGTTTCCTCTGGAAACACCATATATTTT
cdr3_aa: CASSTLTSSGVSSGNTIYF

d_call: TRBD1
clone_size: -
v_call: TRBV28
j_call: TRBJ2-7
cdr3_nt: TGTGCCAGCAATGGACAGGGCCAATCCTACGAGCAGTACTTC
cdr3_aa: CASNGQGQSYEQYF

d_call: -
clone_size: -
v_call: TRBV14
j_call: TRBJ2-7
cdr3_nt: TGTGCCAGCAGCCAAGAGACAGGCGTCCTCGGGGAGCAGTACTTC
cdr3_aa: CASSQETGVLGEQYF

d_call: TRBD2
clone_size: -
v_call: TRBV28
j_call: TRBJ2-3
cdr3_nt: TGTGCCAGCAGTACCCGACTAGCGGGAGTGGGGGATACGCAGTATTTT
cdr3_aa: CASSTRLAGVGDTQYF

d_call: -
clone_size: -
v_call: TRBV9
j_call: TRBJ2-3
cdr3_nt: TGTGCCAGCAGCGTTGCGGGGGCGGTGGAAGATACGCAGTATTTT
cdr3_aa: CASSVAGAVEDTQYF

d_call: -
clone_size: -
v_call: TRBV10-3
j_call: TRBJ2-3
cdr3_nt: TGTGCCATCAGTGGTCAGGGGAAGGCAACAGATACGCAGTATTTT
cdr3_aa: CAISGQGKATDTQYF

d_call: TRBD1
clone_size: -
v_call: TRBV28
j_call: TRBJ1-1
cdr3_nt: TGTGCCAGCAGTTACAGGGGGTACACTGAAGCTTTCTTT
cdr3_aa: CASSYRGYTEAFF

d_call: -
clone_size: -
v_call: TRBV7-3
j_call: TRBJ2-3
cdr3_nt: TGTGCCAGCAGCCCAGGGGTGAGAGCAGATACGCAGTATTTT
cdr3_aa: CASSPGVRADTQYF

d_call: -
clone_size: -
v_call: TRBV10-3
j_call: TRBJ1-6
cdr3_nt: TGTGCCCCGAGGGAAGGATCGGATTCACCCCTCCACTTT
cdr3_aa: CAPREGSDSPLHF

d_call: -
clone_size: -
v_call: TRBV4-3
j_call: TRBJ2-1
cdr3_nt: TGCGCCAGCAGCCAAGAGAGGGGAGGTCGGTTGGGTGAGCAGTTCTTC
cdr3_aa: CASSQERGGRLGEQFF

d_call: TRBD2
clone_size: -
v_call: TRBV4-2
j_call: TRBJ2-1
cdr3_nt: TGTGCCAGCAGCCAAGATCCCCGGGGGACTAGCGGGAGAGATTACAATGAGCAGTTCTTC
cdr3_aa: CASSQDPRGTSGRDYNEQFF

d_call: -
clone_size: -
v_call: TRBV18
j_call: TRBJ1-5
cdr3_nt: TGTGCCAGCTCACCATTGGGGAAGAATCAGCCCCAGCATTTT
cdr3_aa: CASSPLGKNQPQHF

d_call: -
clone_size: -
v_call: TRBV15
j_call: TRBJ1-3
cdr3_nt: TGTGCAACCAGGCTGAACTCTGGAAACACCATATATTTT
cdr3_aa: CATRLNSGNTIYF

d_call: TRBD2
clone_size: -
v_call: TRBV19
j_call: TRBJ2-3
cdr3_nt: TGTGCCAGTAATTCGGGACTAGTTTCTGGCACAGATACGCAGTATTTT
cdr3_aa: CASNSGLVSGTDTQYF

d_call: TRBD1
clone_size: -
v_call: TRBV28
j_call: TRBJ2-1
cdr3_nt: TGTGCCAGCAGTCAGATACAGGGGGCCTACAATGAGCAGTTCTTC
cdr3_aa: CASSQIQGAYNEQFF

d_call: TRBD1
clone_size: once
v_call: TRBV6-5
j_call: TRBJ1-1
cdr3_nt: TGTGCCAGCAGTTACGCGAACAGGGGGATGAACACTGAAGCTTTCTTT
cdr3_aa: CASSYANRGMNTEAFF

d_call: -
clone_size: -
v_call: TRBV15
j_call: TRBJ2-7
cdr3_nt: TGTGCCACCAGCAGAGATCGATTCGGGAGTCGATCCTACGAGCAGTACTTC
cdr3_aa: CATSRDRFGSRSYEQYF

d_call: TRBD1
clone_size: -
v_call: TRBV27
j_call: TRBJ2-7
cdr3_nt: TGTGCCAGCAGTCTCCCCGGGACAGGGACCTACGAGCAGTACTTC
cdr3_aa: CASSLPGTGTYEQYF

d_call: TRBD1
clone_size: -
v_call: TRBV28
j_call: TRBJ2-4
cdr3_nt: TGTGCCAGCAGCCGCCCGGGACAGGGGCTAGCCAAAAACATTCAGTACTTC
cdr3_aa: CASSRPGQGLAKNIQYF

d_call: -
clone_size: -
v_call: TRBV19
j_call: TRBJ2-7
cdr3_nt: TGTGCCAGTAGTATGCCCGGGACGGGGGCCTACGAGCAGTACTTC
cdr3_aa: CASSMPGTGAYEQYF

d_call: -
clone_size: -
v_call: TRBV6-6
j_call: TRBJ1-1
cdr3_nt: TGTGCCAGCAGTTGGCAGGGGAACACTGAAGCTTTCTTT
cdr3_aa: CASSWQGNTEAFF

d_call: -
clone_size: few
v_call: TRBV19
j_call: TRBJ1-3
cdr3_nt: TGTGCCAGTATAATCGGAAACACCATATATTTT
cdr3_aa: CASIIGNTIYF

d_call: -
clone_size: -
v_call: TRBV28
j_call: TRBJ1-5
cdr3_nt: TGTGCCAGCAGTTCCGCGAGCCAGGGAAATCAGCCCCAGCATTTT
cdr3_aa: CASSSASQGNQPQHF

d_call: TRBD2
clone_size: -
v_call: TRBV5-1
j_call: TRBJ2-2
cdr3_nt: TGCGCCAGCAGCCTGGGACTAGCGGGAGAGGCCGGGGAGCTGTTTTTT
cdr3_aa: CASSLGLAGEAGELFF

d_call: -
clone_size: -
v_call: TRBV6-1
j_call: TRBJ2-7
cdr3_nt: TGTGCCAGCAGTGCTAGCCGCTACGAGCAGTACTTC
cdr3_aa: CASSASRYEQYF

d_call: TRBD1
clone_size: -
v_call: TRBV11-1
j_call: TRBJ1-1
cdr3_nt: TGTGCCAGCAGTCGTACAGGGGGCCCTGAAGCTTTCTTT
cdr3_aa: CASSRTGGPEAFF

d_call: TRBD2
clone_size: -
v_call: TRBV7-3
j_call: TRBJ2-7
cdr3_nt: TGTGCCAGCAGCTTGCAAGGACTAGCGGGAGACGAGCAGTACTTC
cdr3_aa: CASSLQGLAGDEQYF